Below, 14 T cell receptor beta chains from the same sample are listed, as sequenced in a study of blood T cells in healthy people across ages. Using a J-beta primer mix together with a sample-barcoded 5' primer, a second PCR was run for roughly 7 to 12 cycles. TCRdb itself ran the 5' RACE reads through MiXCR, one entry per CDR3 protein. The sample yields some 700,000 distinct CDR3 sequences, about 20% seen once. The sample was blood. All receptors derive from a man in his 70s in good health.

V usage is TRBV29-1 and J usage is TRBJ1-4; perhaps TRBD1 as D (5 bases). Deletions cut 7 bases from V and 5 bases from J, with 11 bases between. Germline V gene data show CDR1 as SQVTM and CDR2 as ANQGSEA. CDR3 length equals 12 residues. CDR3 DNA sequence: TGCAGCGGGGGACGGCTGAATGAAAAACTGTTTTTT. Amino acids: CSGGRLNEKLFF.

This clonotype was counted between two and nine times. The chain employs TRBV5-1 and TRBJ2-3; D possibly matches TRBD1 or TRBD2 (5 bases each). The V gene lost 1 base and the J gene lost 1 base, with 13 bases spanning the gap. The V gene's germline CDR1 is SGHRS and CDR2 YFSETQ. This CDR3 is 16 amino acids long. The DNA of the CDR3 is TGCGCCAGCAGCTTGCGGGCAGGGACCGGCACAGATACGCAGTATTTT. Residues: CASSLRAGTGTDTQYF. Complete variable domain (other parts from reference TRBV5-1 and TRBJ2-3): KAGVTQTPRYLIKTRGQQVTLSCSPISGHRSVSWYQQTPGQGLQFLFEYFSETQRNKGNFPGRFSGRQFSNSRSEMNVSTLELGDSALYLCASSLRAGTGTDTQYFGPGTRLTVL.

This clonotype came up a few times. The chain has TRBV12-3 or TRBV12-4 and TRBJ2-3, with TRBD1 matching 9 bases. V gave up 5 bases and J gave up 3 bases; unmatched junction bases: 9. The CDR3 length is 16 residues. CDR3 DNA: TGTGCCAGCAGTCTGGGGACAGGGAGGGTGACAGATACGCAGTATTTT. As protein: CASSLGTGRVTDTQYF.

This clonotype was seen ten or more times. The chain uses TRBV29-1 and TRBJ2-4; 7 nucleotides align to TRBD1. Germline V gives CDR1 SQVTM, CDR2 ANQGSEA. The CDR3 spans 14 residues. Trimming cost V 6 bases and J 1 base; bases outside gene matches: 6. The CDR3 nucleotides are TGCAGCGTCCTAGGGGGCCTGGCCAAAAACATTCAGTACTTC. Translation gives CSVLGGLAKNIQYF.

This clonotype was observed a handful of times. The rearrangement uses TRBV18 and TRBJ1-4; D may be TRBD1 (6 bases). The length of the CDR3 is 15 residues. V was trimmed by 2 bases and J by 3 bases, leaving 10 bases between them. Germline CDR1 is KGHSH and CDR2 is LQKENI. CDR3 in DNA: TGTGCCAGCTCACCAAGGGAGGGGGCTAATGAAAAACTGTTTTTT. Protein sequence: CASSPREGANEKLFF.

CDR3 sequence (DNA): TGTGCCATCAGTGGGGGACAGGGAAGCCAGCCCCAGCATTTT. This codes for CAISGGQGSQPQHF. V and J are TRBV10-3 and TRBJ1-5, with 9 bases identical to TRBD1. CDR3 length equals 14 residues. Germline assignment: CDR1 ENHRY and CDR2 SYGVKD. J lost 7 bases, V lost 4 bases, and 5 bases had no gene match.

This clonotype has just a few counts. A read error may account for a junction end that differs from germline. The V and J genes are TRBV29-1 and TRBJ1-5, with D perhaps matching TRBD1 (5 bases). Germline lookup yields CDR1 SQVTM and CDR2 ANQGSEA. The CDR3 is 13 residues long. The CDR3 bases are TGCAGCGTCGGGACCTATCGCAATCGGCCCCAGCATTTT. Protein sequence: CSVGTYRNRPQHF.

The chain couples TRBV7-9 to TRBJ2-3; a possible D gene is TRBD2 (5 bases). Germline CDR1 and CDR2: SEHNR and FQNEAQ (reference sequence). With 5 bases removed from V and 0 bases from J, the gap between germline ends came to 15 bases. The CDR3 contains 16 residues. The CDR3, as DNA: TGTGCCAGCAGCCGCGGACTTCTTTCAAGCACAGATACGCAGTATTTT. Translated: CASSRGLLSSTDTQYF. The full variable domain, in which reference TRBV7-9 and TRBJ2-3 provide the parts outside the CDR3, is DTGVSQNPRHKITKRGQNVTFRCDPISEHNRLYWYRQTLGQGPEFLTYFQNEAQLEKSRLLSDRFSAERPKGSFSTLEIQRTEQGDSAMYLCASSRGLLSSTDTQYFGPGTRLTVL.

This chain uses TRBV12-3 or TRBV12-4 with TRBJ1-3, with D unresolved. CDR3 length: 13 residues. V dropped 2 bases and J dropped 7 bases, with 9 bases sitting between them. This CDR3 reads CASSLSADNTIYF. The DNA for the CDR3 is TGTGCCAGCAGTTTATCCGCGGACAACACCATATATTTT.

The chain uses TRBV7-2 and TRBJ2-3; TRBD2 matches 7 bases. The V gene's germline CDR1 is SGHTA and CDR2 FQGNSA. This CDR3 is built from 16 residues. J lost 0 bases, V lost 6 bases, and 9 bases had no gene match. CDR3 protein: CASRPSGSTSTDTQYF. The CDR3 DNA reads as TGTGCCAGCAGGCCTAGCGGATCGACTAGCACAGATACGCAGTATTTT. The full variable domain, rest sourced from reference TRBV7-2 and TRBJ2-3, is GAGVSQSPSNKVTEKGKDVELRCDPISGHTALYWYRQSLGQGLEFLIYFQGNSAPDKSGLPSDRFSAERTGGSVSTLTIQRTQQEDSAVYLCASRPSGSTSTDTQYFGPGTRLTVL.

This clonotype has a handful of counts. CDR3 in DNA: TGTGCCAGCAGTTCCACGAGCGGGGGGACCAATGAGCAGTTCTTC. Translated, it gives CASSSTSGGTNEQFF. The genes are TRBV6-6 and TRBJ2-1; 9 nucleotides agree with TRBD2. The CDR3 has 15 residues. The V segment lost 4 bases and the J segment 6 bases; nucleotides outside the gene matches: 7. Germline loops: CDR1 MNHNY, CDR2 SVGAGI (reference sequence).

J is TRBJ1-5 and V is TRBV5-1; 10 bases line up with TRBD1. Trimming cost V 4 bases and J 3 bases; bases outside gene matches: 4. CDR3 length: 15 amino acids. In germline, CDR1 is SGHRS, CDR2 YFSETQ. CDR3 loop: CASSAGTGANQPQHF. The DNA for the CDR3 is TGCGCCAGCAGCGCCGGGACAGGGGCCAATCAGCCCCAGCATTTT.

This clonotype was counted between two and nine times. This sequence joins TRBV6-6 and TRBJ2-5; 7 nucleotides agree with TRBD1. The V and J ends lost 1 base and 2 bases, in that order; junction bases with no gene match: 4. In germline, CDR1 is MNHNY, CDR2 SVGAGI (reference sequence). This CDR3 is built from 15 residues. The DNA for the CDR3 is TGTGCCAGCAGTTACTTCTCGGGACAGCAAGAGACCCAGTACTTC. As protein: CASSYFSGQQETQYF.

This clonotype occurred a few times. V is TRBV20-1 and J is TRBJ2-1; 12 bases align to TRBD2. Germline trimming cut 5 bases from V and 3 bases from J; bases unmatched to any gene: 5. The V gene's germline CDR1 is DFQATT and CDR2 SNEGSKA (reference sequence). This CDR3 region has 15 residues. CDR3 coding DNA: TGCAGTGCTCCGGGACTAGCGGGTCTCTACAATGAGCAGTTCTTC. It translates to CSAPGLAGLYNEQFF.